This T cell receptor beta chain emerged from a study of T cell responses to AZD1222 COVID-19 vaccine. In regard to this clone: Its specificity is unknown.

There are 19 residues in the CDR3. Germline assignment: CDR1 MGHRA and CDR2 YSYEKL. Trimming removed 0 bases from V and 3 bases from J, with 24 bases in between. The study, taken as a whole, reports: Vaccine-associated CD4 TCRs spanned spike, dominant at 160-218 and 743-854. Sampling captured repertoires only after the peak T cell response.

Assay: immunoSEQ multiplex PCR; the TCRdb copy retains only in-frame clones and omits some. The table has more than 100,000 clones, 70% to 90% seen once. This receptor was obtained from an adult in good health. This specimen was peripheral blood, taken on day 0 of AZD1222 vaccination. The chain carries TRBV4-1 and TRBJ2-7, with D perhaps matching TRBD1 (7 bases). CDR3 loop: CASSQDPGQGGLRNYEQYF. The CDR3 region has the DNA TGCGCCAGCAGCCAAGATCCTGGTCAGGGGGGTCTGAGGAACTACGAGCAGTACTTC.